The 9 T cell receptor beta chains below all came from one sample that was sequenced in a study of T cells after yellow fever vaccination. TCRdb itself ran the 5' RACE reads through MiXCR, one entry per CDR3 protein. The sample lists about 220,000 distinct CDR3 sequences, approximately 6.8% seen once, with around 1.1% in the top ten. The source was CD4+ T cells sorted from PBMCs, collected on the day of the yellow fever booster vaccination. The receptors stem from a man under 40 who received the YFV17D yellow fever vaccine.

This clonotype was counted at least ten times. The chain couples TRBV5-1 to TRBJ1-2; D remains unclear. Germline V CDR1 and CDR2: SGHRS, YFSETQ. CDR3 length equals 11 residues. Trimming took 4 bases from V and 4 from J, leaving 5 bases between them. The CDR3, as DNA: TGCGCCAGCAGCGCCAGCTATGGCTACACCTTC. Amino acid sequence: CASSASYGYTF.

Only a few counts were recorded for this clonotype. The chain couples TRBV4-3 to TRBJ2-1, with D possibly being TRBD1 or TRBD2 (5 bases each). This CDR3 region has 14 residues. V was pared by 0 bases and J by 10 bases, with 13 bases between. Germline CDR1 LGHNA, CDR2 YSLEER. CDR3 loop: CASSQDWGRREQFF. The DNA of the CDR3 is TGCGCCAGCAGCCAAGATTGGGGGAGACGGGAGCAGTTCTTC.

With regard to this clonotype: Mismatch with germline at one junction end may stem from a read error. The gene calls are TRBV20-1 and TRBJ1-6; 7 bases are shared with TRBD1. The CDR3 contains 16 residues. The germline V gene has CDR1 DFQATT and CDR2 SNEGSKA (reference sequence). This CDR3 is CCARGTASSYNSPLHF. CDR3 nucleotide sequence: TGCTGTGCTAGGGGGACAGCCAGCTCCTATAATTCACCCCTCCACTTT.

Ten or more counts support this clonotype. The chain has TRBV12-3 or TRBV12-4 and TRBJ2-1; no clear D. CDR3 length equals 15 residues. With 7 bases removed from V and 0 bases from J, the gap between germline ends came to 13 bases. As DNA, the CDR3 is TGTGCCAGCACCCTTGGACCGCTCTCCTACAATGAGCAGTTCTTC. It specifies CASTLGPLSYNEQFF.

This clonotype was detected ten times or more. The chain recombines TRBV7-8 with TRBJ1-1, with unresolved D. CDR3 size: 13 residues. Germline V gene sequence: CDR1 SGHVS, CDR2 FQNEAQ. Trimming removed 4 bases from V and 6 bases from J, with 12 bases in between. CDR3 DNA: TGTGCCAGCAGCTCGGACCCTCGTTCTGAAGCTTTCTTT. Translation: CASSSDPRSEAFF.

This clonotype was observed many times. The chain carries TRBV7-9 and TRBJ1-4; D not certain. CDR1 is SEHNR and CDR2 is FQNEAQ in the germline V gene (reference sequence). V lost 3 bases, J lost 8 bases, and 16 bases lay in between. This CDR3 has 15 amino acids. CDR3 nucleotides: TGTGCCAGCAGCTTTATCGGCGCGGTGGGCGAAAAACTGTTTTTT. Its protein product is CASSFIGAVGEKLFF. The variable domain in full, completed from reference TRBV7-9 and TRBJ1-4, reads DTGVSQNPRHKITKRGQNVTFRCDPISEHNRLYWYRQTLGQGPEFLTYFQNEAQLEKSRLLSDRFSAERPKGSFSTLEIQRTEQGDSAMYLCASSFIGAVGEKLFFGSGTQLSVL.

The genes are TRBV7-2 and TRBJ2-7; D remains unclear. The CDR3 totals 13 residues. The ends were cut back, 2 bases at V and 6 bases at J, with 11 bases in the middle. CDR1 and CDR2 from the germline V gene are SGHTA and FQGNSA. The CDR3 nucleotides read TGTGCCAGCAGCTTAAAGGGTCAGTTCGAGCAGTACTTC. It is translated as CASSLKGQFEQYF.

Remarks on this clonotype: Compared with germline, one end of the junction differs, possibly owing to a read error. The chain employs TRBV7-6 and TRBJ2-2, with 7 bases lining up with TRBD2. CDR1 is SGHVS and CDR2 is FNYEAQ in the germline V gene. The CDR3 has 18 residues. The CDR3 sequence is CTSSLAPAGRFNTGELFF. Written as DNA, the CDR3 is TGTACCAGCAGCTTAGCTCCAGCGGGAAGATTTAACACCGGGGAGCTGTTTTTT.

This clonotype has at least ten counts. The CDR3 coding sequence is TGCGCCAGCAGCTTAAAGCCGGGACAGGGATCCTACGAGCAGTACTTC. It yields the protein CASSLKPGQGSYEQYF. V gene TRBV5-1 combines with J gene TRBJ2-7; 9 bases are a match to TRBD1. This CDR3 spans 16 amino acids. J gave up 1 base and V 2 bases, and 7 bases lay outside the gene matches. Germline CDR1 and CDR2: SGHRS and YFSETQ. Filled out from reference TRBV5-1 and TRBJ2-7, the complete variable domain reads KAGVTQTPRYLIKTRGQQVTLSCSPISGHRSVSWYQQTPGQGLQFLFEYFSETQRNKGNFPGRFSGRQFSNSRSEMNVSTLELGDSALYLCASSLKPGQGSYEQYFGPGTRLTVT.